The source of this TCR beta chain is a study of tumor-infiltrating lymphocytes in primary liver carcinoma. Study information: Subjects presented with primary liver carcinoma managed by surgical resection. Aged between 30 and 69 years, the patients were men and women.

Comments on this clonotype: Its antigen is still unknown.

Notes on the study in general: Tumors reached a significantly greater top-250-clone fraction than blood did (p = 0.039).

The CDR3 spans 21 residues. Looked up from germline, CDR1 is PRHDT and CDR2 is FYEKMQ (reference sequence). V lost 3 bases and J 5 bases, leaving 35 bases between the germline ends. The source of the blood RNA was unsorted whole blood, and germline DNA was extracted as well. Chronic HBV infection, which was untreated, was present in the patients. Starting material of about 450 ng total RNA yielded TCR beta cDNA via a constant-region primer. It was through three nested multiplex PCR rounds of slightly modified ARM-PCR that TCR beta libraries arose. Amplification in the first two PCR rounds was performed using TRBV1-TRBV30 forward primers and a C-beta reverse primer for 10 cycles each. TCRdb reanalysed the multiplex PCR reads using MiXCR and keeps one entry per CDR3 protein. Among 300,000 to 400,000 distinct CDR3 sequences listed, about two thirds were seen once.

Material: peripheral blood. The V and J genes are TRBV13 and TRBJ2-7; possible D gene TRBD2, 6 bases. The receptor was isolated from a man in his forties with primary liver carcinoma and hepatitis B virus infection. CDR3 protein: CASSFGRLSTSGGTTYDEQYF. As DNA, the CDR3 is TGTGCCAGCAGCTTTGGACGGCTCTCGACAAGTGGGGGGACGACCTACGACGAGCAGTACTTC.